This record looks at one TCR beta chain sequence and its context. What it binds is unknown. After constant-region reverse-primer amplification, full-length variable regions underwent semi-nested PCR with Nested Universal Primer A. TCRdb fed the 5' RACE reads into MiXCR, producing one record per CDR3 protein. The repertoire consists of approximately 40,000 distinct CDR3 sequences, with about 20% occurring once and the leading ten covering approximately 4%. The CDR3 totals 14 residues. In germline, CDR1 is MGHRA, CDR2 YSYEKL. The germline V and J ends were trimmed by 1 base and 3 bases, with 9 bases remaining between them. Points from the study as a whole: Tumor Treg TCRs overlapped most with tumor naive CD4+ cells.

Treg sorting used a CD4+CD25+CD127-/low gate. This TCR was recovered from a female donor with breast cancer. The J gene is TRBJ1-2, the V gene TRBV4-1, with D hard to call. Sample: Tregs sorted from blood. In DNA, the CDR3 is TGCGCCAGCAGCCAAGCCAGGAGGGACTATGGCTACACCTTC. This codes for CASSQARRDYGYTF.